This T cell receptor (beta chain) was found in a study of blood T cell repertoires in COVID-19 (dated by TCRdb to 2020 to 2021). Describing the broader study: Samples from collaborators originated in the United States, Italy and Spain and spanned both the acute and convalescent phases of COVID-19. Deeply sampled blood TCRbeta repertoires from subjects exposed to, actively infected with, or recovered from COVID-19 were included in the dataset. The repertoires were released in a freely available public database intended as a resource for research on the immune response to SARS-CoV-2. The samples were drawn from two sources: the first 160 participants of the ongoing ImmuneRACE study, and 1,254 subjects contributed by 6 global collaborators. Where HLA class I and class II types were available, the types were taken from metadata supplied by the sample provider, not from assay-based typing. Sample metadata almost always included a de-identified subject ID, COVID-19 status, age in years and sex. The prospective study material was composed of cDNA or gDNA derived from T cells, B-cell-depleted T cells, or PBMCs. General study outcomes and caveats: How much clinical and demographic metadata was included differed by source and by participant, and the metadata was provided uncurated.

Clipping removes 10 bases from V and 8 bases from J, with 15 as the unmatched junction base count. The CDR3 spans 14 residues, from the cysteine through the phenylalanine. Only the CDR3 DNA stays, 42 bases, in frame from base 1. The germline V gene supplies CDR1 WSHSY and CDR2 SAAADI. In Seattle, one collaborating source enrolled patients while the infection was active and tracked those patients longitudinally over the course of disease. Each collaborating institution followed its own protocols to collect whole blood in K2EDTA tubes. For TCRbeta analysis, collaborator samples were shipped as frozen whole blood, as isolated PBMCs, or as DNA extracted from either sample type. TCRbeta CDR3 regions were amplified from genomic DNA using the immunoSEQ Assay, a bias-controlled multiplex PCR. The study's processing was this. Nucleated cell counts per sample were estimated from amplification of reference gene primers within the assay. To quantify the absolute abundance of each unique TCRbeta CDR3 rearrangement, sequence reads were collapsed and filtered. For each sample, productive Simpson clonality was calculated by taking the square root of Simpson's diversity index across productive rearrangements. What TCRdb holds here is the immuneACCESS table cut down to in-frame rearrangements. Part of the clones is not present; checked against another copy, under half of the missing clones reflect an unresolved V gene, and the others are unexplained. For V, J and clone size, that table is used; D and trimming come from the DNA. In this sample the table shows approximately 170,000 clones, around 85% of which occur a single time. Under 7.5% of the sample comes from the top ten.

Regarding this clone: Its antigen specificity is not known. No much larger clonotype is one base removed from it; base qualities were not supplied.

This receptor was taken from a man older than 75 with COVID-19, enrolled during active disease. The rearranged segments are TRBV10-2 and TRBJ2-3; the central 7 bases match TRBD2. Sequenced material: peripheral blood. The CDR3 has the sequence CATAGTNIFATQYF. At the DNA level, the sequence is TGCGCCACGGCCGGGACTAACATCTTTGCTACGCAGTATTTT.